This record covers a single T cell receptor (beta chain). Its antigen remains unknown. This entry belongs to a study of monozygotic twins with inflammatory bowel disease. General observations from the study: Researchers report that IBD patients shared fewer clonotypes with others than healthy twins, especially amid disease activity.

TCRdb re-called the 5' RACE reads and catalogs CDR3 proteins one per entry, DNA excluded. The table counts some 400,000 distinct CDR3 sequences; around 2.4% lies in the top ten. Looked up from germline, CDR1 is SGHNT and CDR2 is YYREEE (reference sequence). There are 15 residues in the CDR3. The V gene is TRBV5-4, the J gene TRBJ1-1; TCRdb lists TRBD1, though no DNA is available to test this call. This sequence originates from a human donor with ulcerative colitis or Crohn's disease, or a healthy co-twin of an affected twin (not recorded which). The source material was blood. This CDR3 reads CACFPPGQGDTEAFF.